The rows below give T cell receptor beta chains drawn from one sample of a study of blood T cell repertoires in COVID-19. Data came from immunoSEQ multiplex PCR; TCRdb stores just in-frame clones and leaves some out. The sample lists about 170,000 clones, around 86% seen once, with 2% to 3% in the top ten. Sequencing input: peripheral blood. These receptors came from a woman over 75 with COVID-19, enrolled during active disease. Each CDR3 is given without its conserved first and last residue.

>TRBV7-2
ASSLGERIRETQY
>TRBV4-2
ASSPEAEGTGAL
>TRBV4-2
ASSQGSGGRAETQY
>TRBV4-3
ASSQVLGDSPLH
>TRBV5-5
ASSDSPVGEFGNTQY
>TRBV6-2/TRBV6-3
ASSSPRLPDTQY
>TRBV29-1
SVVRQGVGGNTIY
>TRBV11-1
ASSPWGQAGEQY
>TRBV28
ASSLGHGIGSGGYT
>TRBV28
ASTPAGSYEQY
>TRBV3-1/TRBV3-2
ASSQATRTPAF
>TRBV18
ASSPRQGDTEAF
>TRBV5-4
ASSSAGQGTKNIQY
>TRBV6-5
ASRQGVFQPQH
>TRBV9
ASSGRGGDEKLF
>TRBV6-2/TRBV6-3
ASSPGAPYEQY
>TRBV28
ASSLGGGPSPYEQY
>TRBV27
ASSLRGVFLAQGSTEAF
>TRBV19
ASDQGGRSNQPQH
>TRBV11-2
ASSWLQGIGTQY
>TRBV9
ASSTSGTGGYEQF
>TRBV24-1
ATSDSRGGIYGYT
>TRBV7-2
ASSSEQGLGTEAF
>TRBV18
ASSSGLAYEQY
>TRBV11-2
ASSLGQGGGNTIY
>TRBV3-1/TRBV3-2
ASSQNPPGRAGETQY
>TRBV6-6
ASSRSTRGSSYNSPLH
>TRBV12-3/TRBV12-4
ASSLAAGGRLY
>TRBV4-1
ASSQVAGGATDTQY
>TRBV9
ASSRTGVGELF
>TRBV4-1
ASSQDRDYGYT
>TRBV19
ASSIVFNRGRHHEQF
>TRBV7-6
ASSTPSGKDTGELF
>TRBV4-2
ASSPGLGEGSPLH
>TRBV3-1/TRBV3-2
ASSQELTSVGTGELF
>TRBV6-2/TRBV6-3
ASTPGGPSEQY
>TRBV29-1
SVANTGSDTQY
>TRBV7-2
ASSGDSTTNYGYT
>TRBV7-9
ASSLDPRNYGYT
>TRBV7-8
ASTPRRDRVPYEQY
>TRBV7-8
ASSLHRSNRDSNQPQH
>TRBV7-3
ASSTLAGEGHEQF
>TRBV6-5
ATTSVFSYEQY
>TRBV28
ASSLMAGLNYGYT
>TRBV5-5
ASSLGDGEAMNTEAF
>TRBV5-1
ASSFRGTAGDTQY